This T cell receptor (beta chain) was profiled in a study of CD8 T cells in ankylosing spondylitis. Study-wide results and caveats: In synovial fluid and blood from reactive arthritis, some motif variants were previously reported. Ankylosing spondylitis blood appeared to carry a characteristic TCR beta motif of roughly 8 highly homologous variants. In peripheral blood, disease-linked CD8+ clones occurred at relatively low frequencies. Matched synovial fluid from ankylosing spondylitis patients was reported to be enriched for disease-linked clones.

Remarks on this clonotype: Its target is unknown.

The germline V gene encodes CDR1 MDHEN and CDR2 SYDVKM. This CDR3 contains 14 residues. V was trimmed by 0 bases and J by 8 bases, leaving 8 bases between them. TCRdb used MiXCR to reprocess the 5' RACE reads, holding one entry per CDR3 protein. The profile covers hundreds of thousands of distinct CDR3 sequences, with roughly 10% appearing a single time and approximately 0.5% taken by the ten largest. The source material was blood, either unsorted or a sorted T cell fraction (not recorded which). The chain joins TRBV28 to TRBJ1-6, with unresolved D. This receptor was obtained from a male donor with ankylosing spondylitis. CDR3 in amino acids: CASSLWPQDSPLHF. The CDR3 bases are TGTGCCAGCAGTTTATGGCCCCAGGATTCACCCCTCCACTTT.